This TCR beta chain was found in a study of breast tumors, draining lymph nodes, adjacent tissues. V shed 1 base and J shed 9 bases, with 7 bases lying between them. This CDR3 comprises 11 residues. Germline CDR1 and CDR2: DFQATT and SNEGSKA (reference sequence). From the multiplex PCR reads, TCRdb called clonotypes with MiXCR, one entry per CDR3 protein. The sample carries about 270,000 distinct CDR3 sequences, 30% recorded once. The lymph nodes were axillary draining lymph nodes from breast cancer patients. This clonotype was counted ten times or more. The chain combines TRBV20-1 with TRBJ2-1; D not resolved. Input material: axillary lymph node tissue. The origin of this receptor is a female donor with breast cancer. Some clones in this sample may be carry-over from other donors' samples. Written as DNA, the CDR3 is TGCAGTGCTAGAGGAAGGGTTGAGCAGTTCTTC. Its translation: CSARGRVEQFF.